Listed here are 18 T cell receptor beta chains from one sample, sequenced in a study of response to subunit inactivated influenza vaccine. One entry per CDR3 protein results from TCRdb running MiXCR on the RT-PCR reads. The sample consists of roughly 170,000 distinct CDR3 sequences, 9.2% of them appearing once. The sequencing here drew on non-naive T cells sorted from PBMCs, taken on the day of vaccination. The receptors were gathered from a man aged 50-59 years who received an inactivated influenza vaccine.

A few counts support this clonotype. The chain employs TRBV20-1 and TRBJ2-7; TRBD2 might be the D (7 bases). Germline CDR1 reads DFQATT; CDR2 reads SNEGSKA (reference sequence). V was cut by 0 bases and J by 3 bases, with 12 bases left in between. The CDR3 runs to 14 residues. The DNA of the CDR3 is TGCAGTGCTAGAGATCAGGGAGGGGGCTACGAGCAGTACTTC. This encodes CSARDQGGGYEQYF.

The V gene is TRBV19, the J gene TRBJ2-1; 12 bases agree with TRBD2. Germline V gives CDR1 LNHDA, CDR2 SQIVND (reference sequence). V shed 3 bases, J shed 7 bases, and the junction held 7 bases outside the gene matches. The CDR3 has 16 residues. CDR3: CASSIRVTSGGNEQFF. The CDR3 DNA reads as TGTGCCAGTAGTATTAGGGTCACTAGCGGGGGGAATGAGCAGTTCTTC.

This clonotype came up many times. DNA of the CDR3: TGCAGCGTTGAAGTTCGGGGGCCTAACTATGGCTACACCTTC. Translating gives CSVEVRGPNYGYTF. The chain couples TRBV29-1 to TRBJ1-2, with D possibly being TRBD1 (6 bases). V lost 1 base, J lost 0 bases, and 9 bases lay in between. Germline lookup yields CDR1 SQVTM and CDR2 ANQGSEA. The CDR3 loop spans 14 amino acids.

This clonotype has at least ten counts. V is TRBV4-1 and J is TRBJ1-5; tentatively, D is TRBD1 (5 bases). Germline CDR1 and CDR2: MGHRA and YSYEKL. The CDR3 covers 15 residues. The ends were cut back, 4 bases at V and 3 bases at J, with 13 bases in the middle. DNA of the CDR3: TGCGCCAGCAGCCCAGGGTACCGAGACAATCAGCCCCAGCATTTT. It yields the protein CASSPGYRDNQPQHF.

V gene TRBV27 combines with J gene TRBJ2-7, with D perhaps being TRBD1 or TRBD2 (5 bases each). The CDR3 totals 14 residues. Germline CDR1 and CDR2: MNHEY and SMNVEV (reference sequence). V lost 2 bases to trimming and J lost 4 bases, with 12 bases between them. This chain's CDR3 is CASSLMVGEYEQYF. The CDR3 nucleotides are TGTGCCAGCAGTTTAATGGTAGGGGAGTACGAGCAGTACTTC.

The rearrangement joins TRBV29-1 to TRBJ2-3; 10 nucleotides match TRBD1. The germline CDR1 and CDR2 sequences are SQVTM and ANQGSEA. Unmatched junction bases numbered 11, after V lost 7 bases and J lost 4 bases. This CDR3 region has 15 residues. CDR3: CSGGLTGGRADTQYF. CDR3 in DNA: TGCAGCGGCGGACTGACAGGGGGCCGCGCAGATACGCAGTATTTT.

The table lists this clonotype with many counts. The V gene is TRBV28, the J gene TRBJ2-3; D call uncertain. The CDR3 runs to 14 residues. In germline, CDR1 is MDHEN, CDR2 SYDVKM. The germline V and J ends were trimmed by 3 bases and 1 base, with 8 bases remaining between them. The CDR3 DNA sequence: TGTGCCAGCAGTTTTCTAAGCGGCACAGATACGCAGTATTTT. This codes for CASSFLSGTDTQYF.

This clonotype was seen repeatedly, ten times or more. This chain joins TRBV6-2 or TRBV6-3 and TRBJ2-7; D is possibly TRBD1 or TRBD2 (6 bases each). The CDR3 has 14 amino acids. Germline values: CDR1 MNHEY, CDR2 SVGEGT. Trimming removed 7 bases from V and 2 bases from J, with 15 bases in between. CDR3 protein: CASTYGGRPYEQYF. The CDR3 coding sequence is TGTGCCAGCACCTACGGGGGCCGCCCCTACGAGCAGTACTTC.

The chain is built from TRBV5-5 and TRBJ2-3; TRBD2 is a possible D gene (6 bases). V lost 0 bases and J 6 bases, leaving 11 bases between the germline ends. The CDR3 spans 14 residues. CDR1 and CDR2 (germline): SGHKS, YYEKEE (reference sequence). The CDR3 DNA is TGTGCCAGCAGCTTGGGGGCAGGGAGGGATACGCAGTATTTT. Translation gives CASSLGAGRDTQYF. The full variable domain, in which reference TRBV5-5 and TRBJ2-3 provide the parts outside the CDR3, is DAGVTQSPTHLIKTRGQQVTLRCSPISGHKSVSWYQQVLGQGPQFIFQYYEKEERGRGNFPDRFSARQFPNYSSELNVNALLLGDSALYLCASSLGAGRDTQYFGPGTRLTVL.

This clonotype was recorded a few times. The CDR3 region is CASSPGPSGEQYF. The CDR3 DNA is TGTGCCAGCAGCCCCGGGCCTTCCGGCGAGCAGTACTTC. The chain combines TRBV7-2 with TRBJ2-7; D not certain. Between the trimmed V and J ends, which lost 5 bases and 6 bases, there was a span of 14 bases. The CDR3 consists of 13 residues. Germline V lookup: CDR1 SGHTA, CDR2 FQGNSA.

This clonotype has more than one count but fewer than ten. The chain is built from TRBV19 and TRBJ2-7, with unresolved D. Germline V lookup: CDR1 LNHDA, CDR2 SQIVND (reference sequence). CDR3 length: 13 residues. Trimming removed 2 bases from V and 3 bases from J, with 8 bases in between. CDR3 amino acids: CASSIRNSYEQYF. In DNA, the CDR3 is TGTGCCAGTAGTATAAGGAACAGCTACGAGCAGTACTTC.

This clonotype was detected a few times. V and J are TRBV4-3 and TRBJ1-6; 7 positions match TRBD1. The CDR3 runs to 15 residues. CDR1 and CDR2 (germline): LGHNA, YSLEER. J gave up 8 bases and V 1 base, and 5 bases lay outside the gene matches. DNA of the CDR3: TGCGCCAGCAGCCAAGTTTACAGGGGAGATTCACCCCTCCACTTT. This codes for CASSQVYRGDSPLHF.

This clonotype came up a few times. This rearrangement joins TRBV20-1 to TRBJ2-2, with D hard to call. The CDR3 totals 14 residues. V was clipped by 0 bases and J by 4 bases, with 9 bases between them. Per germline, CDR1 DFQATT and CDR2 SNEGSKA (reference sequence). CDR3 sequence reads: CSARDWALTGELFF. CDR3 coding DNA: TGCAGTGCTAGAGATTGGGCTCTCACCGGGGAGCTGTTTTTT.

As DNA, the CDR3 is TGTGCCAGCAGCCTAAGACAGGGTTTGAATTCACCCCTCCACTTT. This codes for CASSLRQGLNSPLHF. The chain uses TRBV7-8 and TRBJ1-6; TRBD1 aligns across 7 bases. The CDR3 extends over 15 amino acids. Germline V gene lookup returns CDR1 SGHVS and CDR2 FQNEAQ. J was trimmed by 7 bases and V by 5 bases; bases with no gene match: 8.

Ten or more counts support this clonotype. V and J are TRBV18 and TRBJ2-3; D is undetermined. The V end lost 6 bases, the J end lost 3 bases, and 16 bases lay between the germline ends. Per germline, CDR1 KGHSH and CDR2 LQKENI. The CDR3 spans 15 residues. CDR3 DNA: TGTGCCAGCTCCCCGGGTGAAGGAATAACAGATACGCAGTATTTT. Translating it yields CASSPGEGITDTQYF.

The V call is TRBV28, the J call TRBJ2-7; TRBD2 is a possible D gene (5 bases). Trimming left V 3 bases short and J 0 bases short, with 24 bases between. This CDR3 contains 19 residues. Germline V gene lookup returns CDR1 MDHEN and CDR2 SYDVKM. The CDR3 nucleotides read TGTGCCAGCAGTTTGTTAATCCGGGCGGGTGCGAATAGCTCCTACGAGCAGTACTTC. This translates into CASSLLIRAGANSSYEQYF.

The rearrangement links TRBV4-1 to TRBJ2-3; D is uncertain. Germline V gives CDR1 MGHRA, CDR2 YSYEKL. The CDR3 extends over 14 amino acids. Trimming removed 8 bases at V and 6 bases at J, with 18 bases between. The CDR3 loop reads CASATQGKRDTQYF. CDR3 in DNA: TGCGCCAGCGCTACTCAAGGGAAGAGGGATACGCAGTATTTT.

The chain employs TRBV2 and TRBJ2-5; 11 positions agree with TRBD2. The CDR3 has 16 residues. J was trimmed by 5 bases and V by 5 bases; bases with no gene match: 10. Germline CDR1 reads SNHLY; CDR2 reads FYNNEI. CDR3 sequence reads: CASSQSLAGGGETQYF. CDR3 nucleotides: TGTGCCAGCAGTCAGTCGCTAGCGGGGGGCGGGGAGACCCAGTACTTC.